The entry that follows covers one TCR beta chain sequence. People who had autoimmune disease history or systemic immunosuppression were excluded. The data were obtained in a study of OX40 agonist ivuxolimab in advanced cancers. Overall study: While on treatment, patients had intravenous ivuxolimab at 0.01 to 10 mg/kg every 2 weeks.

The germline V gene encodes CDR1 LNHNV and CDR2 YYDKDF (reference sequence). The CDR3 extends over 13 amino acids. Trimming stripped 5 bases from V and 0 bases from J, with 8 bases between. Method: immunoSEQ multiplex PCR; TCRdb's copy keeps in-frame clones and lacks some. Of 95,000 to 120,000 clones detected, more than 85% appear once; the ten largest clones hold under 0.85%. The receptor's source is an adult with an advanced solid tumor such as melanoma, head and neck, liver or kidney cancer. This rearrangement joins TRBV15 to TRBJ2-7; possibly TRBD1 for D (5 bases). Sequencing used CD4+ or CD8+ T cells sorted from blood, obtained in a trial of the OX40 agonist ivuxolimab. The CDR3 DNA sequence: TGTGCCACCAGCTCAGGGCGCTCCTACGAGCAGTACTTC. It encodes CATSSGRSYEQYF. Looking up the rest from reference TRBV15 and TRBJ2-7 gives the full variable domain: DAMVIQNPRYQVTQFGKPVTLSCSQTLNHNVMYWYQQKSSQAPKLLFHYYDKDFNNEADTPDNFQSRRPNTSFCFLDIRSPGLGDTAMYLCATSSGRSYEQYFGPGTRLTVT.